These 8 T cell receptor beta chains share one sample of origin, sequenced in a study of blood T cell repertoires in COVID-19 (dated by TCRdb to 2020 to 2021). The library relied on the immunoSEQ multiplex PCR assay. Imported from immuneACCESS, the table was reduced by TCRdb to in-frame sequences with V and J called. These copies leave out some clones; in studies compared against another copy, an unresolved V gene accounts for under half, and the cause of the remainder is not known. Present in this sample are around 160,000 clones, roughly 84% of which were seen just once. Roughly 5.7% of the sample is taken by the ten largest. Material for sequencing was PBMCs or T cells enriched from blood (not recorded which). The source of these receptors is a woman aged 50 to 60 who had been exposed to COVID-19.

The gene calls are TRBV5-8 and TRBJ2-6, with D maybe TRBD2 (6 bases). Per the germline V gene, CDR1 is SGHTS and CDR2 is YDEGEE. The CDR3 contains 18 residues. The V end lost 6 bases, the J end lost 0 bases, and 19 bases lay between the germline ends. DNA of the CDR3: TGTGCCAGCAACCCCCGGAGGGGAGTTCTCTCTGGGGCCAACGTCCTGACTTTC. Translating it yields CASNPRRGVLSGANVLTF.

The CDR3 loop is CASSLHQGSEAFF. Here the CDR3 DNA reads TGTGCCAGCAGCCTACACCAGGGGTCTGAAGCTTTCTTT. The V and J genes are TRBV3-1 (or the pseudogene TRBV3-2) and TRBJ1-1, with D possibly matching TRBD1 (6 bases). Between the trimmed V and J ends, which lost 4 bases and 6 bases, there was a span of 12 bases. Germline V gives CDR1 LGHDT, CDR2 YNNKEL (reference sequence). The CDR3 covers 13 residues.

This clone was counted a few times. V and J are TRBV28 and TRBJ1-5; 9 nucleotides match TRBD1. The CDR3 runs 16 residues. Losses at the gene ends were 6 bases for V and 2 bases for J; bases not matched to a gene: 8. Germline CDR1 and CDR2: MDHEN and SYDVKM. CDR3 bases: TGTGCCAGCAGCCGTACAGGGGGCGGGGGCAATCAGCCCCAGCATTTT. Translating it yields CASSRTGGGGNQPQHF. Variable domain in full (rest from reference TRBV28 and TRBJ1-5): DVKVTQSSRYLVKRTGEKVFLECVQDMDHENMFWYRQDPGLGLRLIYFSYDVKMKEKGDIPEGYSVSREKKERFSLILESASTNQTSMYLCASSRTGGGGNQPQHFGDGTRLSIL.

The V call is TRBV7-8, the J call TRBJ2-7; 7 nucleotides match TRBD1. Looked up from germline, CDR1 is SGHVS and CDR2 is FQNEAQ. The V and J ends lost 8 bases and 3 bases, in that order; junction bases with no gene match: 13. CDR3 size: 15 residues. CDR3: CASRPGQSSIYEQYF. Here the CDR3 DNA reads TGTGCCAGCCGACCGGGACAGAGTTCTATCTACGAGCAGTACTTC. The full variable domain, in which reference TRBV7-8 and TRBJ2-7 provide the parts outside the CDR3, is GAGVSQSPRYKVAKRGQDVALRCDPISGHVSLFWYQQALGQGPEFLTYFQNEAQLDKSGLPSDRFFAERPEGSVSTLKIQRTQQEDSAVYLCASRPGQSSIYEQYFGPGTRLTVT.

This chain connects TRBV29-1 to TRBJ1-4; no clear D gene. The V and J ends lost 5 bases and 8 bases respectively, with 15 bases between them. Per germline, CDR1 SQVTM and CDR2 ANQGSEA. CDR3 length: 13 residues. CDR3 DNA sequence: TGCAGCGTTTTTGACGGTGGGAGAGAAAAACTGTTTTTT. Translation gives CSVFDGGREKLFF.

The chain employs TRBV6-5 and TRBJ2-1; no clear D. V was shortened by 0 bases and J by 6 bases, with 9 bases between the two germline ends. The CDR3 is made up of 14 amino acids. From germline, CDR1 is MNHEY and CDR2 SVGAGI. The CDR3 is CASSYSKTTNEQFF. The CDR3 nucleotides read TGTGCCAGCAGTTACTCGAAGACAACCAATGAGCAGTTCTTC.

The chain recombines TRBV19 with TRBJ2-1; D uncertain. V gave up 8 bases and J gave up 3 bases, with 14 bases separating them. The CDR3 has 14 amino acids. CDR1 and CDR2 from the germline V gene are LNHDA and SQIVND (reference sequence). As DNA, the CDR3 is TGTGCCAGTTCTCCGAGCCCCCTCTACAATGAGCAGTTCTTC. Its protein product is CASSPSPLYNEQFF.

This clone was seen only a few times. CDR3 in DNA: TGTGCCAGTCGAAGACAGGTAGGAGGCTACACCTTC. Its translation: CASRRQVGGYTF. The rearrangement uses TRBV19 and TRBJ1-2, with a weak D call TRBD1 (6 bases). V was clipped by 8 bases and J by 8 bases, with 15 bases between them. The germline V gene has CDR1 LNHDA and CDR2 SQIVND (reference sequence). The CDR3 covers 12 residues.